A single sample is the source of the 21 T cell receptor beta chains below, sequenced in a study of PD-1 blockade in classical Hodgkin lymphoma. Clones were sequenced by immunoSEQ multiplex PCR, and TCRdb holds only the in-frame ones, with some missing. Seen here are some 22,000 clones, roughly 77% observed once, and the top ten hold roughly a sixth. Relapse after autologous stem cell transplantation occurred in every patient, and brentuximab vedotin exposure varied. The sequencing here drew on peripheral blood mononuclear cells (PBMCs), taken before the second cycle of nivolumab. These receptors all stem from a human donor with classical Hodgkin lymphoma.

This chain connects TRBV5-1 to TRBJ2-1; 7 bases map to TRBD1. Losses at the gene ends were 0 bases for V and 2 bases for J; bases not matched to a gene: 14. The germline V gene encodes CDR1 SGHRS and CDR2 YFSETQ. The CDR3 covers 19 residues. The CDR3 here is CASSLATGVFAGPYNEQFF. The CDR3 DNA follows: TGCGCCAGCAGCTTGGCCACAGGGGTCTTTGCGGGCCCCTACAATGAGCAGTTCTTC.

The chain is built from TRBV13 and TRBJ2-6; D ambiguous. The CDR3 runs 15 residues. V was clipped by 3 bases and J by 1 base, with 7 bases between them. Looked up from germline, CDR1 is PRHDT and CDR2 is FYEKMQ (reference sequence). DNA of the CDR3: TGTGCCAGCAGCTTTAAAGGGTCTGGGGCCAACGTCCTGACTTTC. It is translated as CASSFKGSGANVLTF. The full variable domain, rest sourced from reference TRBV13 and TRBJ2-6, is AAGVIQSPRHLIKEKRETATLKCYPIPRHDTVYWYQQGPGQDPQFLISFYEKMQSDKGSIPDRFSAQQFSDYHSELNMSSLELGDSALYFCASSFKGSGANVLTFGAGSRLTVL.

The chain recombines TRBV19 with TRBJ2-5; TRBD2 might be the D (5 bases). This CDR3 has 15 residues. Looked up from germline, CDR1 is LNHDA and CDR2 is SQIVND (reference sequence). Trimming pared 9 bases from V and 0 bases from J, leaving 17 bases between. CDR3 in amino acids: CASRAGHTYQETQYF. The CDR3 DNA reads TGTGCCAGCCGGGCGGGTCATACGTACCAAGAGACCCAGTACTTC.

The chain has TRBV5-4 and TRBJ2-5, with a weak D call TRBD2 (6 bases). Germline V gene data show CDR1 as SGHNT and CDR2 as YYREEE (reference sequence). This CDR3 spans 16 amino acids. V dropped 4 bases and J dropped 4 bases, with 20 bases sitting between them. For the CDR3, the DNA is TGTGCCAGCAGCCCCAGAGGAGGGACGGGAGTAGAGACCCAGTACTTC. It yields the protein CASSPRGGTGVETQYF.

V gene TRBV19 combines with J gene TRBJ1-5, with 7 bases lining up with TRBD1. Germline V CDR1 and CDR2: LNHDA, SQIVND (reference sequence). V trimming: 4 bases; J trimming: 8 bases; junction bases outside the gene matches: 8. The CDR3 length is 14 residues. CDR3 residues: CASSTSGGSKPQHF. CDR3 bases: TGTGCCAGTAGTACATCAGGGGGTAGTAAGCCCCAGCATTTT.

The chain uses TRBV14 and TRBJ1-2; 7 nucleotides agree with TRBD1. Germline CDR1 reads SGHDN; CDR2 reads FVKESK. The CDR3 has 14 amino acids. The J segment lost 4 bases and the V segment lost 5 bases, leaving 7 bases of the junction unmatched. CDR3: CASSTGQAFYGYTF. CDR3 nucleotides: TGTGCCAGCAGCACCGGACAGGCCTTCTATGGCTACACCTTC. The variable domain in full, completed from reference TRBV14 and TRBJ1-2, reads EAGVTQFPSHSVIEKGQTVTLRCDPISGHDNLYWYRRVMGKEIKFLLHFVKESKQDESGMPNNRFLAERTGGTYSTLKVQPAELEDSGVYFCASSTGQAFYGYTFGSGTRLTVV.

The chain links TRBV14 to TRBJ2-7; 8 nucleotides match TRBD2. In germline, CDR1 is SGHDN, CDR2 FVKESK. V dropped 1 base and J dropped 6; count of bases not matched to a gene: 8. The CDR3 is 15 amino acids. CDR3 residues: CASSQVGLAGPEQYF. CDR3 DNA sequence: TGTGCCAGCAGCCAAGTAGGTCTAGCGGGCCCCGAGCAGTACTTC.

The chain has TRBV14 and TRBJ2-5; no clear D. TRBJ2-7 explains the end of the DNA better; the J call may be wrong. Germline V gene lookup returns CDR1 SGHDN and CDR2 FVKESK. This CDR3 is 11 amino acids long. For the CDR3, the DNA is TGTGCCAGCAGCCAAGCCTACGAGCAGTACTTC. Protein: CASSQAYEQYF.

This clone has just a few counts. This CDR3 is CASSPNSGTYNEQFF. In DNA, the CDR3 is TGCGCCAGCAGCCCGAATAGCGGGACCTACAATGAGCAGTTCTTC. The chain joins TRBV4-3 to TRBJ2-1; TRBD2 matches 8 bases. The ends lost 4 bases at V and 2 bases at J; junction bases unmatched: 4. CDR1 and CDR2 (germline): LGHNA, YSLEER. The CDR3 is 15 residues long.

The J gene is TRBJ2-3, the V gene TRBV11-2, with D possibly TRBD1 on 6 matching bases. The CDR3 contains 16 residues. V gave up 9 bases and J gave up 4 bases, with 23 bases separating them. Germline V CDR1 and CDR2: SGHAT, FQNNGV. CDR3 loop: CASPPTFSRGSDTQYF. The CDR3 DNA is TGTGCCAGTCCCCCCACATTTTCCAGGGGTTCAGATACGCAGTATTTT.

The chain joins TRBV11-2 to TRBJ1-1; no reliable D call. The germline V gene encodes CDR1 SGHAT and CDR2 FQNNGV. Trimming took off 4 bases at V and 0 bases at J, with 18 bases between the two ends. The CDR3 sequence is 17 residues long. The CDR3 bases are TGTGCCAGCAGCTCCCCGAAGGCGGCGATCATGAACACTGAAGCTTTCTTT. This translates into CASSSPKAAIMNTEAFF.

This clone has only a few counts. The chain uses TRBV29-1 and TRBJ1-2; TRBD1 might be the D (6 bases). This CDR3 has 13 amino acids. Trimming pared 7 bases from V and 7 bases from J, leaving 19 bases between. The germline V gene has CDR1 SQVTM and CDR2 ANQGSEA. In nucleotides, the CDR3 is TGCAGCGCCCGTGGGGGGGGCCTGCCTGGCTACACCTTC. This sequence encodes CSARGGGLPGYTF. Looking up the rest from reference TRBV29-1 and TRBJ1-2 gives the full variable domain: SAVISQKPSRDICQRGTSLTIQCQVDSQVTMMFWYRQQPGQSLTLIATANQGSEATYESGFVIDKFPISRPNLTFSTLTVSNMSPEDSSIYLCSARGGGLPGYTFGSGTRLTVV.

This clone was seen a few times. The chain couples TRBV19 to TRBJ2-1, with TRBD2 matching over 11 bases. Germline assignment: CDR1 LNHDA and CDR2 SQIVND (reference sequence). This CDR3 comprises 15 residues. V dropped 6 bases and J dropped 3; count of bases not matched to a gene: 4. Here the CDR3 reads CASSLAGGLYNEQFF. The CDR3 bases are TGTGCCAGTAGCCTAGCGGGAGGACTCTACAATGAGCAGTTCTTC.

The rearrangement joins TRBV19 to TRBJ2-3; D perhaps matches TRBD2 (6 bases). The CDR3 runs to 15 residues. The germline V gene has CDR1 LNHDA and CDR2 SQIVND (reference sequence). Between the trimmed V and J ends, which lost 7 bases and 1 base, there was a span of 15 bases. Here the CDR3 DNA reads TGTGCCAGTACACTTAGGCGGGGCCGCACAGATACGCAGTATTTT. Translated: CASTLRRGRTDTQYF.

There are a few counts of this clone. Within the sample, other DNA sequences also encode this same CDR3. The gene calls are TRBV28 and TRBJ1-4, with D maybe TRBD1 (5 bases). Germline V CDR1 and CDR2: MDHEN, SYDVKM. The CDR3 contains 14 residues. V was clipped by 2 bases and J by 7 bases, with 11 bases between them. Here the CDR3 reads CASSLGGVGEKLFF. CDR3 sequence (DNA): TGTGCCAGCAGTTTAGGAGGGGTGGGTGAAAAACTGTTTTTT.

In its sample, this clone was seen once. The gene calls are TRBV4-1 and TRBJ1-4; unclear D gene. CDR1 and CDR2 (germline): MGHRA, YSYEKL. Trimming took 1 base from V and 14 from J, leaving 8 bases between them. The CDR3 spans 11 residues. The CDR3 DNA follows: TGCGCCAGCAGCCAAGGATCAAGGCTGTTTTTT. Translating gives CASSQGSRLFF.

The CDR3 here is CASRPRTGTPGEQYV. As DNA, the CDR3 is TGTGCCAGCAGGCCCCGTACCGGGACACCCGGAGAGCAGTACGTC. The gene calls are TRBV5-5 and TRBJ2-7; maybe TRBD1 (6 bases). Germline V gene data show CDR1 as SGHKS and CDR2 as YYEKEE (reference sequence). V was trimmed by 5 bases and J by 7 bases, leaving 22 bases between them. This CDR3 contains 15 residues.

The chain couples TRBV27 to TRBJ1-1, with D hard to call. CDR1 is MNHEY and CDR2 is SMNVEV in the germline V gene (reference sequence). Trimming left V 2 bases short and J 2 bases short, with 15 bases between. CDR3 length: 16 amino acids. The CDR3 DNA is TGTGCCAGCAGTTTAGCCTCCCGTGGGAGAAACACTGAAGCTTTCTTT. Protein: CASSLASRGRNTEAFF.

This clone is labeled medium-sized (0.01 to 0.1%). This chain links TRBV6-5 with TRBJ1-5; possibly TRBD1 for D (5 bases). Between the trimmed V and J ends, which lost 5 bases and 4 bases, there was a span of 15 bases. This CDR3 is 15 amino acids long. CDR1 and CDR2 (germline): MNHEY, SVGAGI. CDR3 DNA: TGTGCCAGCAGTCCGACAGTGATGCGGAATCAGCCCCAGCATTTT. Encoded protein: CASSPTVMRNQPQHF.

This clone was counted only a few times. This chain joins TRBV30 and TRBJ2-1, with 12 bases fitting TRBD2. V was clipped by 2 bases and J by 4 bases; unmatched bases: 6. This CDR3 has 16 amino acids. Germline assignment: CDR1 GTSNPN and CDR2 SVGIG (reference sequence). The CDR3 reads CAWSPPSGRGYNEQFF. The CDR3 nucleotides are TGTGCCTGGAGTCCCCCTAGCGGGAGGGGTTACAATGAGCAGTTCTTC.

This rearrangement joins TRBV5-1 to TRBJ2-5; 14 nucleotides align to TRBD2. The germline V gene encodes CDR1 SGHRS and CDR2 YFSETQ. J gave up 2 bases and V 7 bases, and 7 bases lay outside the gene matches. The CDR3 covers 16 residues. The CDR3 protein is CASRPGTSGGQETQYF. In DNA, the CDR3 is TGCGCCAGCCGCCCCGGGACTAGCGGGGGTCAAGAGACCCAGTACTTC.